The T cell receptor beta chain under discussion was sequenced for a study of cytotoxic CD8 clonotypes in ibrutinib-treated CLL. Study-wide background: Treatment had run for a median approximately eleven months, range 6 to 36, when response samples were taken. Study-level points and caveats: The study found clonality rose at ibrutinib response, then fell toward baseline at progression.

The V segment lost 3 bases and the J segment 2 bases; nucleotides outside the gene matches: 8. This CDR3 has 16 residues. Looked up from germline, CDR1 is SGHVS and CDR2 is FQNEAQ. A note on this clone: Its antigen is not known.

The sequencing depth, 1 in 200,000 to 1 in 1 million T cells, was the target. Clones were read by immunoSEQ multiplex PCR, and TCRdb kept only the in-frame ones, dropping some. Of 150,000 or so clones listed, about 80% were seen once; the top ten hold under 2.5%. This clonotype originated in a human donor with chronic lymphocytic leukemia. The chain joins TRBV7-8 to TRBJ2-7; 9 bases map to TRBD2. Source: PBMCs, taken after 12 months of ibrutinib treatment. In DNA form, the CDR3 reads TGTGCCAGCAGCTTTAAACTAGCGGGTTCGACCTACGAGCAGTACTTC. Protein: CASSFKLAGSTYEQYF.